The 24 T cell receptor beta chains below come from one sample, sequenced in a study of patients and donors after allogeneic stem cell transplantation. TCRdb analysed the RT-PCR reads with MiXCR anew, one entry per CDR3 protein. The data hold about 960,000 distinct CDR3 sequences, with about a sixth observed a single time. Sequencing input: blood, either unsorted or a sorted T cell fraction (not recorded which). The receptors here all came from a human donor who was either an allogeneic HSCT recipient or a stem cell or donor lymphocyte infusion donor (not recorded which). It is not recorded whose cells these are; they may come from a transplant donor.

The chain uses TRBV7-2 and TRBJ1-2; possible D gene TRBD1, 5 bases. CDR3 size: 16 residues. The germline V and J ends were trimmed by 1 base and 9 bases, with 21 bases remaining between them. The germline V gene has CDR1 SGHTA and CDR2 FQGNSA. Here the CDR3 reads CASSLVGGTEGLRYTF. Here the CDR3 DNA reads TGTGCCAGCAGCTTAGTGGGAGGGACGGAGGGTCTGCGCTACACCTTC. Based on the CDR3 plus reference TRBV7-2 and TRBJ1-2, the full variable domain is GAGVSQSPSNKVTEKGKDVELRCDPISGHTALYWYRQSLGQGLEFLIYFQGNSAPDKSGLPSDRFSAERTGGSVSTLTIQRTQQEDSAVYLCASSLVGGTEGLRYTFGSGTRLTVV.

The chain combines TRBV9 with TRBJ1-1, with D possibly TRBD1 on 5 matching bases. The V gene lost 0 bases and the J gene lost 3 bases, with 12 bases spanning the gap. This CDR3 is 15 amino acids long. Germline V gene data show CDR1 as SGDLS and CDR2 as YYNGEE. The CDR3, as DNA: TGTGCCAGCAGCGTAGATGAGGGGCGATACACTGAAGCTTTCTTT. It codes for CASSVDEGRYTEAFF.

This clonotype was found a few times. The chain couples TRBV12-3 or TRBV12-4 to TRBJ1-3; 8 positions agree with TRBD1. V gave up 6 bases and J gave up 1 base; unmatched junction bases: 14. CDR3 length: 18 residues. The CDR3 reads CASSPGRGQMESGNTIYF. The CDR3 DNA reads TGTGCCAGCAGCCCGGGCAGGGGGCAAATGGAATCTGGAAACACCATATATTTT.

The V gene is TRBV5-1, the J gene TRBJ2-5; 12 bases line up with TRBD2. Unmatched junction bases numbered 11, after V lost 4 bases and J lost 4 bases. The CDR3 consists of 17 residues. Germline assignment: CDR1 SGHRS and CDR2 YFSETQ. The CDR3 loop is CASSTTSGGPTGETQYF. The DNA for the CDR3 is TGCGCCAGCAGCACCACTAGCGGGGGGCCGACGGGAGAGACCCAGTACTTC.

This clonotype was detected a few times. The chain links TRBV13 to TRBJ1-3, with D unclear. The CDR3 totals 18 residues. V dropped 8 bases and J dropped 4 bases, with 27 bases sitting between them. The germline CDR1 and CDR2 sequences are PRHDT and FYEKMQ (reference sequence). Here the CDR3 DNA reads TGTGCCAGCTTCAAAAAAGAGCAGGATAGGCGTGGAGGAAACACCATATATTTT. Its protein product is CASFKKEQDRRGGNTIYF.

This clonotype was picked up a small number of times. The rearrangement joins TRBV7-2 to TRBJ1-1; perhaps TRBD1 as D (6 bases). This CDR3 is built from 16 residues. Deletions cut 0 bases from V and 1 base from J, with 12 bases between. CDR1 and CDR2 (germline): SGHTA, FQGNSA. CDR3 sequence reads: CASSLAGGHANTEAFF. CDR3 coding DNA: TGTGCCAGCAGCTTAGCGGGGGGGCACGCGAACACTGAAGCTTTCTTT.

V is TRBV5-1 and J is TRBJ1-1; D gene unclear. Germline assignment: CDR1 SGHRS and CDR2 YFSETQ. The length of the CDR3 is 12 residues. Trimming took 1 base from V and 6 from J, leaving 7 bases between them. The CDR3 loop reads CASSLPSAEAFF. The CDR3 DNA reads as TGCGCCAGCAGCTTGCCCAGCGCTGAAGCTTTCTTT.

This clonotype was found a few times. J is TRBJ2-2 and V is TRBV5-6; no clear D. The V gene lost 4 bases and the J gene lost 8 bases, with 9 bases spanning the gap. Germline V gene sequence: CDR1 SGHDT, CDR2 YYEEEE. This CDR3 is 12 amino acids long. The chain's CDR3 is CASSPAGGELFF. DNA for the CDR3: TGTGCCAGCAGCCCCGCCGGGGGGGAGCTGTTTTTT.

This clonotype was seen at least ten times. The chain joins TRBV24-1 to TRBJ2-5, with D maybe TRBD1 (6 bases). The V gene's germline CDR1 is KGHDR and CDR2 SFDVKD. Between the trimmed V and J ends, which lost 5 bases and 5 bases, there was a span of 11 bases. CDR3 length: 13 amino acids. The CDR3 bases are TGTGCCACCAGTGGCCAGGGGTGGGAGACCCAGTACTTC. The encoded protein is CATSGQGWETQYF.

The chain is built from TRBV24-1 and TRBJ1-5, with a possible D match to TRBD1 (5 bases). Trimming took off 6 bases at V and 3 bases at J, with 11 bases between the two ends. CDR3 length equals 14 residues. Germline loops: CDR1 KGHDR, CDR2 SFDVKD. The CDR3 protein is CATSTQGNNQPQHF. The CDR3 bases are TGTGCCACCAGTACCCAGGGAAACAATCAGCCCCAGCATTTT.

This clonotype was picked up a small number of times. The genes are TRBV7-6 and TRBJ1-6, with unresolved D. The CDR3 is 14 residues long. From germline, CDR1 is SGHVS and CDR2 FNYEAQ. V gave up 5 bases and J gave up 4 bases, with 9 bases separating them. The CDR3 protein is CASSPRGYNSPLHF. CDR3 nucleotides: TGTGCCAGCAGCCCCCGCGGGTATAATTCACCCCTCCACTTT.

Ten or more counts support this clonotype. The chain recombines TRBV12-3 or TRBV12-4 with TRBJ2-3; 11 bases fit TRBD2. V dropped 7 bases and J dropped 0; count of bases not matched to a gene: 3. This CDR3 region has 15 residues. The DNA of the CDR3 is TGTGCCAGCATGAGGACTAGCGGGAGCACAGATACGCAGTATTTT. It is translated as CASMRTSGSTDTQYF.

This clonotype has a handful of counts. The CDR3 bases are TGTGCCAGCAGCTGGGGACAGGGAGAGACCCAGTACTTC. Its protein is CASSWGQGETQYF. The rearrangement uses TRBV12-3 or TRBV12-4 and TRBJ2-5, with 9 bases matching TRBD1. J lost 4 bases, V lost 6 bases, and 3 bases had no gene match. This CDR3 comprises 13 residues.

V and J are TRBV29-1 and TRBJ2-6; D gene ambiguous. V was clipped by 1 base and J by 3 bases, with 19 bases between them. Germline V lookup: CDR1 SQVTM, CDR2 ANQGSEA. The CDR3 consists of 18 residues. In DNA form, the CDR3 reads TGCAGCGTTGAAGGGAACGGGTGGTTAGGTCATGGGGCCAACGTCCTGACTTTC. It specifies CSVEGNGWLGHGANVLTF.

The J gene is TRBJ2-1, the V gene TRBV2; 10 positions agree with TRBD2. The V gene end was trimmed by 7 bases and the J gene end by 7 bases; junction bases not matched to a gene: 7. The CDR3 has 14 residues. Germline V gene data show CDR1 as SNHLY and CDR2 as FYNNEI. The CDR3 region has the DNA TGTGCCAGCAATAAGGAACTAGCGGGGAATGAGCAGTTCTTC. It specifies CASNKELAGNEQFF.

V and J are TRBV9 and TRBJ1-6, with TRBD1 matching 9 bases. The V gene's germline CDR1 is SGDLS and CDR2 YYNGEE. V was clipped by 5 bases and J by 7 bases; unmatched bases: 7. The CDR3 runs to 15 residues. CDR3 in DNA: TGTGCCAGCAGAGGTTCCGGGACAGGGAATTCACCCCTCCACTTT. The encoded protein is CASRGSGTGNSPLHF.

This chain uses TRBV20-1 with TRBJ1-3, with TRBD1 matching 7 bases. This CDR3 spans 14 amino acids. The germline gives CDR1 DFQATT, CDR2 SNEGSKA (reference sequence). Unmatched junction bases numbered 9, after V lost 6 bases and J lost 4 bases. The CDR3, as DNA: TGCAGTGCAACCTTGGACAGGAGAGGAAACACCATATATTTT. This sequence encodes CSATLDRRGNTIYF.

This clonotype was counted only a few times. The CDR3: CASSSGQAFTGELFF. In nucleotides, the CDR3 is TGTGCCAGTAGTTCAGGACAGGCCTTCACCGGGGAGCTGTTTTTT. The chain couples TRBV19 to TRBJ2-2, with 7 positions matching TRBD1. CDR3 length: 15 amino acids. The V and J ends lost 5 bases and 4 bases, in that order; junction bases with no gene match: 7. Germline V gives CDR1 LNHDA, CDR2 SQIVND (reference sequence).

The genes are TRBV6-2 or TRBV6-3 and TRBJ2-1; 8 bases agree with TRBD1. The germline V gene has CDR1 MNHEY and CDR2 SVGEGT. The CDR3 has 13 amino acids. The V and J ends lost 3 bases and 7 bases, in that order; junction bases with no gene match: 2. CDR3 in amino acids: CASSYWTGNEQFF. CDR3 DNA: TGTGCCAGCAGTTATTGGACAGGGAATGAGCAGTTCTTC.

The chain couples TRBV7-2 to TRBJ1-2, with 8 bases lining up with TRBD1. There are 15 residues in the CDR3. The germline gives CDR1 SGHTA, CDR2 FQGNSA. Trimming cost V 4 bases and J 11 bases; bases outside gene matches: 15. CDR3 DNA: TGTGCCAGCAGCTCCCCGATTACAGGGGGAATCAAATACACCTTC. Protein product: CASSSPITGGIKYTF.

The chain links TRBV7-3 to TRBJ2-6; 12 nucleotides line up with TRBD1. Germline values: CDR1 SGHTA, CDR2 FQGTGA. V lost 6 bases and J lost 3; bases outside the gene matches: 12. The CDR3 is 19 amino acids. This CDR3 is CASRQTGTGGAFGANVLTF. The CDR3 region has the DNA TGTGCCAGCAGACAAACTGGGACAGGGGGCGCATTTGGGGCCAACGTCCTGACTTTC.

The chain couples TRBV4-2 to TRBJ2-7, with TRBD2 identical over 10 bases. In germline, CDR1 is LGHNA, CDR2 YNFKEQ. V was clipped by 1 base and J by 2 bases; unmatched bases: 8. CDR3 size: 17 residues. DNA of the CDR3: TGTGCCAGCAGCCAAGTGAAACGAGCGGGAGGGCCCTACGAGCAGTACTTC. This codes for CASSQVKRAGGPYEQYF.

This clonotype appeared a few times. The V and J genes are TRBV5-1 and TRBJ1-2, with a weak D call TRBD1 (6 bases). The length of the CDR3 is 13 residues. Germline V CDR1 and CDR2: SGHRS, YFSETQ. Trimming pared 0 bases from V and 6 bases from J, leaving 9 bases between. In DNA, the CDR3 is TGCGCCAGCAGCTTGGCCCACAGGGATGGCTACACCTTC. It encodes CASSLAHRDGYTF. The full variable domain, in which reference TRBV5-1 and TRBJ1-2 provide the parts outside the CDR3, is KAGVTQTPRYLIKTRGQQVTLSCSPISGHRSVSWYQQTPGQGLQFLFEYFSETQRNKGNFPGRFSGRQFSNSRSEMNVSTLELGDSALYLCASSLAHRDGYTFGSGTRLTVV.

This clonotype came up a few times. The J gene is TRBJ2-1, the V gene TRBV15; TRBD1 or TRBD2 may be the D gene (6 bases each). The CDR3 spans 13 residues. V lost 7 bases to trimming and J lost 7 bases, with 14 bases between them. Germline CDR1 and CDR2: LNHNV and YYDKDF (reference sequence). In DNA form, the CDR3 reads TGTGCCACCACGCTCCCGGGGGCTAATGAGCAGTTCTTC. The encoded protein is CATTLPGANEQFF.